This entry describes one T cell receptor beta chain. The antigen this receptor binds is unknown. Nothing much larger sits one base from this clone, and base qualities are not available. These data originate in a study of T cells in Graves' hyperthyroidism and ophthalmopathy (dated by TCRdb to about 2019). In terms of the full investigation: Peripheral blood was sampled at the time of initial diagnosis, prior to any treatment. To identify distinguishing TCR V-J signatures, a discovery cohort of some 99 patients was used, comprising 40 to 45 with Graves' ophthalmopathy and around 60 with stable Graves' hyperthyroidism. Whether ophthalmopathy could be predicted prospectively was tested in an independent validation cohort made up of some 20 hyperthyroidism patients plus 17 patients who later progressed to ophthalmopathy. For training and testing, the 100 or so patients in the discovery cohort were randomly divided in a 7:3 ratio. The study also compared thyroid tissue and blood T-cell repertoires from about six Graves' hyperthyroidism patients. Once sampling was done, hyperthyroidism patients were given methimazole at a starting dose of 30 mg daily, whereas ophthalmopathy patients were given high-dose intravenous methylprednisolone. According to the paper, TCR Vbeta CDR3 sequencing was carried out on over 130 peripheral blood samples, which came from around 43 ophthalmopathy, around 75 hyperthyroidism and about 17 progressor patients. Overall study outcomes, separate from this receptor: No statistical method was used to fix the sample size in advance, and group allocation was not hidden from the investigators. Most expanded thyroid clonotypes (frequency above 0.001) were also detected in blood, a finding suggesting that blood repertoires may reflect thyroid immune responses. Ophthalmopathy was separated from stable hyperthyroidism by a 13 V-J signature model, with over 85% sensitivity and about 81% specificity obtained in cross-validation and 80%/75% obtained in testing. In validation, the model predicted progression to ophthalmopathy with over 60% sensitivity and around 72% specificity, a median of approximately 6.5 months before onset.

Looking up the germline V gene yields CDR1 MDHEN and CDR2 SYDVKM. CDR3 length: 17 amino acids, cysteine to phenylalanine. Just the 51-base CDR3 DNA is kept, in frame starting at base 1. Trimming removed 0 bases from V and 0 bases from J; the gene matches leave 5 bases unexplained. The TCR beta CDR3 regions were amplified from RNA transcripts. A first-round RT-PCR of the TCR CDR3 used the HTBI primer set with the Qiagen OneStep RT-PCR kit. A second multiplex PCR round built the libraries, followed by size selection and purification. Libraries were sequenced paired-end with 100 bp reads on an Illumina HiSeq2000. As for the authors' bioinformatics: SOAPnuke was used to process the raw data, with reads discarded if the reads contained adapters or uncalled bases, had a mean Phred below 15, or lacked an exact constant-primer or identifier match. High-quality paired reads were merged with COPE v1.2.5, and unique nucleotide sequences were defined as clonotypes. MiTCR v1.1 was used to align the clonotypes against IMGT TRBV, TRBD and TRBJ reference segments. Only V-J combinations with frequency above 0.0001, covering 99% to 99.2% of repertoires, were analysed. A TCS score was defined as the ratio of F50 (clonal expansion) to E x V (chaos), with BLOSUM62-based TCRdist applied between CDR3 peptides within each V-J. Welch's t-statistics and random forest reduced 450 to 600 V-J features to 13, which were used in a naive Bayes classifier (R e1071). Starting from the raw public reads, TCRdb applied fastp trimming at Q25, assembled clones with MiXCR and retained in-frame beta chains. Rows are combined by CDR3 protein, so each entry shows the most common genes and DNA. These V and J calls derive from TCRdb rather than the authors' analysis. This sample comprises about 710,000 distinct CDR3 sequences, around 17% of them detected only once. 8.4% of the sample belongs to the ten largest clones.

Graves' hyperthyroidism was defined as stable when no progression to ophthalmopathy occurred over 18 months of follow-up. The hyperthyroidism patients were between 18 and 65 years old and newly diagnosed, with a disease duration of less than 2 months. Any patient with an uncontrolled infection, another autoimmune disease, pregnancy or lactation was excluded. Diagnoses relied on clinical symptoms, serum thyroxine and TRAb, thyroid ultrasound and orbital computed tomography. PBMCs were isolated from 7.5 to 10 ml of fresh peripheral blood by Ficoll-Paque density gradient centrifugation. Trizol reagent was used to extract total RNA, and RNA quality was then checked on an Agilent 2100 Bioanalyzer.

Sequenced material: blood. The chain couples TRBV28 to TRBJ2-4, and 7 junctional nucleotides match TRBD2. The source is a man younger than 30 with Graves' hyperthyroidism. The DNA sequence is given as TGTGCCAGCAGTTTATGGAGCGGGGCGCTAGCCAAAAACATTCAGTACTTC. It specifies CASSLWSGALAKNIQYF.